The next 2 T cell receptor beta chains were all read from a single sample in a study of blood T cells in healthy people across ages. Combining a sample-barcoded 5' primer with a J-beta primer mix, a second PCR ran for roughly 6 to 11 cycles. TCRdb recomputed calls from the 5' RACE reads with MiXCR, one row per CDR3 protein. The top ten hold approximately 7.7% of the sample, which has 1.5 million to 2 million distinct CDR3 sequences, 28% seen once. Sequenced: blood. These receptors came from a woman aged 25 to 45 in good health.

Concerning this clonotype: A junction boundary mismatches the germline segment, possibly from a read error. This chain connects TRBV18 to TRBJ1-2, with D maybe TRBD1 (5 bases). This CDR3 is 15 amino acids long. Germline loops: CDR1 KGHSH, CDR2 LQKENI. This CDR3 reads CASSPVEAGNCGHTF. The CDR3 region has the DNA TGTGCCAGCTCACCAGTCGAGGCAGGGAACTGTGGCCACACCTTC.

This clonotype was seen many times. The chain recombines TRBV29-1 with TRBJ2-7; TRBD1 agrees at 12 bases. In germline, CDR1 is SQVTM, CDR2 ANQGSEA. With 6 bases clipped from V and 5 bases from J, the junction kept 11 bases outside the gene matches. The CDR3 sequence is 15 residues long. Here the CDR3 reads CSVQRMGTGGDEQYF. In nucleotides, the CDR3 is TGCAGCGTGCAGAGGATGGGGACAGGGGGCGACGAGCAGTACTTC.